This TCR beta chain is from a study of beta chain features in type 1 diabetes. The sequenced template was cDNA made from the entire isolated RNA. Using immunoSEQ multiplex PCR, the repertoire was profiled, and TCRdb retains in-frame clones only, with some absent. The sample holds under 900,000 clones; about a sixth are singletons and the top ten take 0.02% to 0.025%. The CDR3 has 15 residues. The J segment lost 4 bases and the V segment lost 6 bases, leaving 7 bases of the junction unmatched. CDR1 SQVTM and CDR2 ANQGSEA come from the germline V gene. The sample consisted of naive CD4+ T cells from blood. J is TRBJ2-1 and V is TRBV29-1; the match to TRBD2 covers 12 bases. The receptor comes from a woman aged 18 to 35 in good health. CDR3 coding DNA: TGCAGCGTCCGTCGAACTAGCGGGGGGTACAATGAGCAGTTCTTC. Amino acids: CSVRRTSGGYNEQFF.